The present TCR beta chain was sequenced within a study of Graves' ophthalmopathy and Graves' hyperthyroidism. Study-wide findings and caveats: Sensitivity reached roughly 70% and specificity around 72% when the model predicted ophthalmopathy progression. Most expanded thyroid clonotypes above 0.001 frequency also appeared in blood.

On this clonotype itself: The antigen is not known.

Amplification of the TCR beta CDR3 regions used RNA transcripts (as template). HTBI-primed first-round RT-PCR preceded second-round multiplex PCR. MiXCR was run by TCRdb on the multiplex PCR reads, yielding one entry per CDR3 protein. Among around 1.1 million distinct CDR3 sequences listed, about 40% were seen once. This CDR3 comprises 15 residues. V lost 4 bases and J lost 6, with 16 bases in between. Germline CDR1 and CDR2: SGHRS and YFSETQ. Certain patients, namely those with other autoimmune diseases, uncontrolled infections, pregnancy or lactation, were excluded. Thyroid ultrasound, orbital computed tomography, TRAb, serum thyroxine and clinical symptoms formed the basis of diagnosis.

The rearrangement joins TRBV5-1 to TRBJ2-2, with D possibly TRBD2 on 6 matching bases. The sequenced material came from peripheral blood or thyroid tissue (not recorded which). This sequence was found in an adult man with Graves' hyperthyroidism. In DNA form, the CDR3 reads TGCGCCAGCAGCCAATCCGGAGGGTATCCCGGGGAGCTGTTTTTT. This encodes CASSQSGGYPGELFF.